Listed below are T cell receptor beta chains from one sample, sequenced in a study of cytotoxic CD8 clonotypes in ibrutinib-treated CLL. The method was immunoSEQ multiplex PCR; TCRdb's version includes in-frame clones alone and lacks a portion of them. The data hold some 23,000 clones, with approximately 71% observed a single time. This specimen was PBMCs, taken after 12 months of ibrutinib treatment. The source is a human donor with chronic lymphocytic leukemia. Both conserved end residues are part of each CDR3. The D gene is left open where the match is weak.

d_call | j_call | v_call | cdr3_aa
TRBD1 | TRBJ2-3 | TRBV7-9 | CASSSTGGWFPTQYF
- | TRBJ2-1 | TRBV19 | CASSIMRYNEQFF
- | TRBJ2-7 | TRBV6-5 | CASSYSRGNSYEQYF
- | TRBJ2-7 | TRBV12-5 | CASGPPRTDGDEQYF
- | TRBJ2-3 | TRBV9 | CASSVVTDTQYF
TRBD1 | TRBJ2-2 | TRBV19 | CASSIQGAQVGELFF
- | TRBJ2-7 | TRBV7-6 | CASGEGPEQYF
- | TRBJ2-5 | TRBV5-1 | CASSSRQKETQYF
- | TRBJ1-5 | TRBV28 | CASSLQAAQPQHF
- | TRBJ1-1 | TRBV2 | CASSWDMNTEAFF
TRBD2 | TRBJ2-3 | TRBV9 | CASSGGGRGTDTQYF
- | TRBJ1-2 | TRBV14 | CASSQVQGAWGYTF
- | TRBJ1-1 | TRBV9 | CASSVDDARMNTEAFF
TRBD1 | TRBJ2-3 | TRBV7-6 | CASSLQDRATQYF
- | TRBJ1-1 | TRBV5-1 | CASSSDPGTAEAFF
TRBD2 | TRBJ2-1 | TRBV30 | CAWGLGDEQFF
- | TRBJ2-6 | TRBV9 | CASSPVSGANVLTF
TRBD1 | TRBJ1-5 | TRBV2 | CASRGDRSLNQPQHF
- | TRBJ1-4 | TRBV7-6 | CASSSQSGGLNEKLFF
TRBD2 | TRBJ2-3 | TRBV2 | CASSNPAERGATDTQYF
- | TRBJ1-5 | TRBV19 | CASTGGRVSQPQHF
- | TRBJ1-1 | TRBV5-4 | CASSFGGAEAFF
- | TRBJ2-7 | TRBV10-1 | CASSDSYEQYF
- | TRBJ1-5 | TRBV7-8 | CASSLGSGEPQHF
TRBD1 | TRBJ1-1 | TRBV4-3 | CASSQNRGSNTEAFF
- | TRBJ2-5 | TRBV15 | CATRRGGRQETQYF
TRBD2 | TRBJ2-7 | TRBV5-1 | CASSPSGGAAGQYF
TRBD1 | TRBJ1-2 | TRBV27 | CASSFRQGASGYTF
- | TRBJ2-5 | TRBV5-1 | CASSQRDSETQYF
- | TRBJ1-2 | TRBV28 | CASSYPDGPQTF
TRBD2 | TRBJ2-7 | TRBV18 | CASSPPSGGLVEQYF
- | TRBJ2-5 | TRBV30 | CAWSVRPFGGETQYF
- | TRBJ2-5 | TRBV7-7 | CASSRSGGSETQYF
- | TRBJ2-2 | TRBV5-6 | CASSDSPTGELFF
TRBD2 | TRBJ2-2 | TRBV5-1 | CASSRGLAGAMNTGELFF
- | TRBJ1-2 | TRBV5-1 | CASSLLVSNYGYTF
- | TRBJ2-3 | TRBV6-5 | CASSSPGPQNTDTQYF
- | TRBJ2-1 | TRBV29-1 | CSVEFLGEQFF
- | TRBJ1-5 | TRBV2 | CASSLQGWQPQHF
- | TRBJ1-1 | TRBV7-9 | CASSIGQLNTEAFF
- | TRBJ1-6 | TRBV19 | CASSAGLLNSPLHF
TRBD1 | TRBJ2-7 | TRBV6-5 | CASSDRGPGEQYF
- | TRBJ1-6 | TRBV4-2 | CASSLSGGLGGSPLHF
- | TRBJ1-1 | TRBV28 | CASSPGGRGNTEAFF
TRBD1 | TRBJ2-2 | TRBV5-4 | CASSSGTGVLGELFF
- | TRBJ1-2 | TRBV27 | CASSSDRRDYGYTF
- | TRBJ2-7 | TRBV19 | CASSIPGFSYEQYF
- | TRBJ2-7 | TRBV2 | CASRPPDNPYEQYF
- | TRBJ2-5 | TRBV9 | CASSVDGASGETQYF
- | TRBJ2-6 | TRBV28 | CASERSSGANVLTF
- | TRBJ2-2 | TRBV6-1 | CASSAGRGNTGELFF
- | TRBJ1-2 | TRBV18 | CASSPPLKNYGYTF
- | TRBJ1-5 | TRBV10-1 | CASGGIGNQPQHF
- | TRBJ2-7 | TRBV11-2 | CASSLVRRGIYEQYF
- | TRBJ2-6 | TRBV7-2 | CASSPPGAGANVLTF